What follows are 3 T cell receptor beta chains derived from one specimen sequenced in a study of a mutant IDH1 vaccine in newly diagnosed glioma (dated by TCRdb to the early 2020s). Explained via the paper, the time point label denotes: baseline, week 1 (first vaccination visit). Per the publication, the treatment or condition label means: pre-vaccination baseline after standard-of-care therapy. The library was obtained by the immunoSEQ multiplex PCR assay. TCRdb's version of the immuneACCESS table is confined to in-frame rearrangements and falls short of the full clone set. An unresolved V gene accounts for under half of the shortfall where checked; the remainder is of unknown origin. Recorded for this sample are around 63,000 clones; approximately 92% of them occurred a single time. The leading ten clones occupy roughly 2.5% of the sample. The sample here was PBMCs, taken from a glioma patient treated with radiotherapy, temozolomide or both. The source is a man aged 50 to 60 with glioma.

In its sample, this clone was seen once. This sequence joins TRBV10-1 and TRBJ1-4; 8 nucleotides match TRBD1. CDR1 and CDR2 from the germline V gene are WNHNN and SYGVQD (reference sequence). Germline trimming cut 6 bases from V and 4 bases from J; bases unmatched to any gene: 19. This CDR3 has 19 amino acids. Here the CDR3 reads CASSSEAGGAFWLNEKLFF. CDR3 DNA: TGCGCCAGCAGCTCGGAGGCAGGGGGCGCCTTTTGGCTTAATGAAAAACTGTTTTTT.

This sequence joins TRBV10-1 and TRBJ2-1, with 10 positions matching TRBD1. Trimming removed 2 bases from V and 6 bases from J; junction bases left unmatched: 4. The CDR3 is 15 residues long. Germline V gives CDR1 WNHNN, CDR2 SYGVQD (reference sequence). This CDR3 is CASSEGGTGVNEQFF. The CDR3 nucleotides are TGCGCCAGCAGTGAGGGGGGGACAGGGGTCAATGAGCAGTTCTTC.

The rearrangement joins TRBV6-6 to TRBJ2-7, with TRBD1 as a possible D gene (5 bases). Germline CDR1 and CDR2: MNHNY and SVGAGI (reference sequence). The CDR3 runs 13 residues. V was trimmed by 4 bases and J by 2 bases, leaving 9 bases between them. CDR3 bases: TGTGCCAGCAGTTTAGGGGAAACCTACGAGCAGTACTTC. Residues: CASSLGETYEQYF.